This T cell receptor (beta chain) was obtained from a study of cytomegalovirus exposure and HLA in healthy donors. Across the study: Around 180 million T cells yielded approximately 110 million unique TCR beta sequences in earlier analysis. Notes on the study in general: A list of approximately 150 TCR beta chains associated with cytomegalovirus was given. A later analysis reportedly found fewer N-insertions in an Asian-associated ancestry cluster than the roughly 730-donor mean. In an earlier analysis, in some 500 donors, most V segments appeared productive either ~87% or ~30% of the time.

In the PCR, 60 Vbeta and 13 Jbeta primers were used. Method: immunoSEQ multiplex PCR; TCRdb's copy keeps in-frame clones and lacks some. Here the sample spans about 140,000 clones, about 66% being singletons. The CDR3 totals 15 residues. The germline CDR1 and CDR2 sequences are MGHRA and YSYEKL. Trimming removed 1 base at V and 0 bases at J, with 9 bases between. Concerning this clone itself: Its antigen is unknown.

V is TRBV4-1 and J is TRBJ1-1; D gene unclear. The sequence was collected from a male donor in good health and CMV-seronegative. The sequencing input was PBMCs. The CDR3 DNA reads as TGCGCCAGCAGCCAAGTTGGGCAGTTGAACACTGAAGCTTTCTTT. Amino acid sequence: CASSQVGQLNTEAFF.